The following is a T cell receptor (beta chain) sequence with its context. Generated by immunoSEQ multiplex PCR, the TCRdb table keeps only in-frame clones and is missing some. The table shows approximately 28,000 clones, with approximately 93% occurring only once. This sample stems from a study of T cell responses to AZD1222 COVID-19 vaccine. CDR1 is WSHSY, CDR2 SAAADI, per germline. Trimming removed 11 bases at V and 2 bases at J, with 18 bases between. The CDR3 totals 14 residues. The chain combines TRBV10-2 with TRBJ1-2; TRBD1 might be the D (5 bases). The receptor was derived from an adult in good health. The material sequenced was peripheral blood, taken on day 0 of AZD1222 vaccination. CDR3 in amino acids: CAVSRKGANYGYTF. The CDR3 nucleotides read TGCGCCGTCAGCAGAAAAGGGGCCAACTATGGCTACACCTTC.